The clone carrying this TCR beta chain was detected a few times. The time point is: persistent/refractory GD, antithyroid drugs over 5 years with positive TRAb. Scientists built the TCR library using RNA that was extracted from PBMCs. From each patient, around 8.7 milliliters of peripheral blood was drawn and collected into an EDTA anticoagulant tube. Libraries of TCR beta came from iRepertoire HTBI primers plus Arm-PCR of CDR3 regions. TCRdb re-analysed the multiplex PCR reads in MiXCR, keeping a single row per CDR3 protein. The sample consists of more than 650,000 distinct CDR3 sequences, 25% to 35% of them appearing once. V trimming: 4 bases; J trimming: 10 bases; junction bases outside the gene matches: 8. Germline V gene lookup returns CDR1 SSHAT and CDR2 FNYEAQ (reference sequence). CDR3 length equals 14 residues. The sample belongs to a study of regulatory T cells in long-lasting Graves disease.

V usage is TRBV7-7 and J usage is TRBJ2-5; 11 bases agree with TRBD2. The sequence came from a female donor with Graves disease. The source was peripheral blood mononuclear cells (PBMCs), collected when the disease was refractory, from a patient treated with antithyroid drugs. The CDR3 coding sequence is TGTGCCAGCAGCTCTGGGACTAGCGGTTGGGACCAGTACTTC. Protein sequence: CASSSGTSGWDQYF.